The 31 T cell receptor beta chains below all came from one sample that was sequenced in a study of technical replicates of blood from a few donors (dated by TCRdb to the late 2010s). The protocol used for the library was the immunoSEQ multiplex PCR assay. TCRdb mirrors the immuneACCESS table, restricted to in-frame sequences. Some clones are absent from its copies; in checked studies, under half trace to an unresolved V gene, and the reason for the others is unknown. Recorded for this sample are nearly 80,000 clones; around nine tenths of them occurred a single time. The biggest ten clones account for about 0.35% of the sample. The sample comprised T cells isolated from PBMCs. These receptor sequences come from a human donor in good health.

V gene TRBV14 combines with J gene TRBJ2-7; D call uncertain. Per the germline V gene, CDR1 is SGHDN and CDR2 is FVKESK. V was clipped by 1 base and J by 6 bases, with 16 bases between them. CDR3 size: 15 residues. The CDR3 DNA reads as TGTGCCAGCAGCCAAGGCCCGAGCGAATCGCCCGAGCAGTACTTC. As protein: CASSQGPSESPEQYF.

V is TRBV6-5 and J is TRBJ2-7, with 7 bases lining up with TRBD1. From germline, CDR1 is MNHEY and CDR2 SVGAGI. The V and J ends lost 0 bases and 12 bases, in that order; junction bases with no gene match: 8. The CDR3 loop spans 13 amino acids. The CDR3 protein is CASSYSRNRGRYF. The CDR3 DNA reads TGTGCCAGCAGTTACTCCCGAAACAGGGGCCGGTACTTC.

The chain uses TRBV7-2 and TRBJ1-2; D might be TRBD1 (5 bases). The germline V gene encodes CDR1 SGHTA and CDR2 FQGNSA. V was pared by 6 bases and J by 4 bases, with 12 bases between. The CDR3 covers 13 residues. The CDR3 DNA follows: TGTGCCAGCAGGCCCACAGGTACCTATGGCTACACCTTC. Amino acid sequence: CASRPTGTYGYTF.

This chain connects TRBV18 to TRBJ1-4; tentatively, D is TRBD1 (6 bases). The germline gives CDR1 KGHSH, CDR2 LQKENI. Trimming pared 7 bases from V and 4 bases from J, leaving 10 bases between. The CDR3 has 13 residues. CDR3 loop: CASLQGVNEKLFF. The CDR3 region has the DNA TGTGCCAGCTTACAGGGAGTTAATGAAAAACTGTTTTTT.

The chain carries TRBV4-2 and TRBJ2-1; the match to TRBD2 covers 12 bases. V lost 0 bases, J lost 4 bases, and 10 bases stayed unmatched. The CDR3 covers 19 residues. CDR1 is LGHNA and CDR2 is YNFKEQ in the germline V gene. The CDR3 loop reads CASSQDWLAGGPGYNEQFF. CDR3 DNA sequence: TGTGCCAGCAGCCAAGACTGGCTAGCGGGAGGGCCGGGATACAATGAGCAGTTCTTC.

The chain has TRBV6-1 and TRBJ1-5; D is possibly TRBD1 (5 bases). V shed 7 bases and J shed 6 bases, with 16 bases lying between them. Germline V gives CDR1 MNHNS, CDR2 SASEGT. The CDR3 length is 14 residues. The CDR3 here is CASTRGQGGQPQHF. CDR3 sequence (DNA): TGTGCCAGCACAAGGGGCCAGGGAGGTCAGCCCCAGCATTTT.

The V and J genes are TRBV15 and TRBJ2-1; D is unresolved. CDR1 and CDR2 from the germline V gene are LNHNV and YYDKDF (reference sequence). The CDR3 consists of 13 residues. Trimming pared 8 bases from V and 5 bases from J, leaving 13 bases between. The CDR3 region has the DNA TGTGCCACCGCAGACTGGTTGGACAATGAGCAGTTCTTC. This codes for CATADWLDNEQFF.

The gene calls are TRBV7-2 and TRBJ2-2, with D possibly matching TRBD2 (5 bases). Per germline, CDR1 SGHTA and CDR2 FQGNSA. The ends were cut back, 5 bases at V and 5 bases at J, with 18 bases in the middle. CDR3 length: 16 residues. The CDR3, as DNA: TGTGCCAGCAGCCGAGGGAACGGGATAGCGACCGGGGAGCTGTTTTTT. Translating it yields CASSRGNGIATGELFF.

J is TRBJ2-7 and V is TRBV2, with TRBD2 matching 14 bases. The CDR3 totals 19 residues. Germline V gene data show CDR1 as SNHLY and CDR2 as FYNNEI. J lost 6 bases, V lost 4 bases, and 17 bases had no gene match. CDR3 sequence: CASSGGVGLAGVLGREQYF. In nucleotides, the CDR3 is TGTGCCAGCAGTGGGGGGGTGGGACTAGCGGGGGTATTGGGTCGCGAGCAGTACTTC.

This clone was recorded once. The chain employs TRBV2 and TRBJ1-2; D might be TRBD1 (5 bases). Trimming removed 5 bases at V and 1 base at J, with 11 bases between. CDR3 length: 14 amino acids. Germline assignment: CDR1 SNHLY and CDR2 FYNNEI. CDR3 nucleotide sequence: TGTGCCAGCAGTCCGGGACTTATTAACTATGGCTACACCTTC. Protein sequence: CASSPGLINYGYTF. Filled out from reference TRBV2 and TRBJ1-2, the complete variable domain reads EPEVTQTPSHQVTQMGQEVILRCVPISNHLYFYWYRQILGQKVEFLVSFYNNEISEKSEIFDDQFSVERPDGSNFTLKIRSTKLEDSAMYFCASSPGLINYGYTFGSGTRLTVV.

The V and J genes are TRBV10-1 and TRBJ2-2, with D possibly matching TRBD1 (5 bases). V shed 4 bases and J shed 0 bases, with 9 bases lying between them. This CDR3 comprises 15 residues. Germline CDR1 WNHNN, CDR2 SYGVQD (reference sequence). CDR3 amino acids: CASSGRAANTGELFF. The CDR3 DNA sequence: TGCGCCAGCAGTGGCAGGGCCGCGAACACCGGGGAGCTGTTTTTT.

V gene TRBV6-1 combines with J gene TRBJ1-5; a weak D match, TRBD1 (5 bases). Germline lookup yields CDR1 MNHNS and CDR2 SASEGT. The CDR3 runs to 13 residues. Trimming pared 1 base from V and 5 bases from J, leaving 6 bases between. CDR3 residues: CASSEGGDQPQHF. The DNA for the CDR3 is TGTGCCAGCAGTGAAGGGGGCGATCAGCCCCAGCATTTT.

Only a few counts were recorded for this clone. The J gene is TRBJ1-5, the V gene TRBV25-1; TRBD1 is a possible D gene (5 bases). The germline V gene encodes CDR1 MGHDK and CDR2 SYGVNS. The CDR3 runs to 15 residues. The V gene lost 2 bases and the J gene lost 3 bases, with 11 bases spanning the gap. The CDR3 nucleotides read TGTGCCAGCAGTGAAGGGGGGGATTTCAATCAGCCCCAGCATTTT. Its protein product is CASSEGGDFNQPQHF.

The chain's CDR3 is CASSQEAAGRSGYGYTF. In DNA, the CDR3 is TGCGCCAGCAGCCAAGAAGCGGCAGGGAGGTCAGGCTATGGCTACACCTTC. V usage is TRBV4-1 and J usage is TRBJ1-2, with D possibly matching TRBD1 (5 bases). With 0 bases removed from V and 4 bases from J, the gap between germline ends came to 18 bases. Germline CDR1 MGHRA, CDR2 YSYEKL. The CDR3 has 17 amino acids.

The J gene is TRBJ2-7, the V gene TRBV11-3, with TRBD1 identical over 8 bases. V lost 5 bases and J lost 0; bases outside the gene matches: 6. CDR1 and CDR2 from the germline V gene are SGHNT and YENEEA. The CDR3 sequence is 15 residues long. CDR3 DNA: TGTGCCAGCAGCCCAGGGGGCTACCCCTCCTACGAGCAGTACTTC. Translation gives CASSPGGYPSYEQYF.

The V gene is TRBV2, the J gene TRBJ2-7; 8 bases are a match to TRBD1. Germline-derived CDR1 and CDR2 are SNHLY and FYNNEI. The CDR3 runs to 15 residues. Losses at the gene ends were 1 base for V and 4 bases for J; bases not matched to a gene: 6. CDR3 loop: CASSEDSGGLYEQYF. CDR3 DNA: TGTGCCAGCAGTGAAGATTCAGGGGGCCTATACGAGCAGTACTTC.

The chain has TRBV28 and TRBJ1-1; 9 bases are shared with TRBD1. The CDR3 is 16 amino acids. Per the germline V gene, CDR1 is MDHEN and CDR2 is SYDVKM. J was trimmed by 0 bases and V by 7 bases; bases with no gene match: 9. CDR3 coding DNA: TGTGCCAGCATTTGGGGGACAGGGAGCGTGAACACTGAAGCTTTCTTT. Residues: CASIWGTGSVNTEAFF. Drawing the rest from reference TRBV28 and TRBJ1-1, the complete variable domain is DVKVTQSSRYLVKRTGEKVFLECVQDMDHENMFWYRQDPGLGLRLIYFSYDVKMKEKGDIPEGYSVSREKKERFSLILESASTNQTSMYLCASIWGTGSVNTEAFFGQGTRLTVV.

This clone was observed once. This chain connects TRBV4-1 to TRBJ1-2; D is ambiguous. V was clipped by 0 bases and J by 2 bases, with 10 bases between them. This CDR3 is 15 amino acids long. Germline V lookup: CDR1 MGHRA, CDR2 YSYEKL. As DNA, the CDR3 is TGCGCCAGCAGCCAAGATGAGGGCGGGAACTATGGCTACACCTTC. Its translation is CASSQDEGGNYGYTF.

The CDR3 DNA reads as TGTGCCAGCAGCGACAGGCTCTACACTGAAGCTTTCTTT. It specifies CASSDRLYTEAFF. The chain is built from TRBV6-5 and TRBJ1-1; D perhaps matches TRBD1 (6 bases). Germline CDR1 and CDR2: MNHEY and SVGAGI. Trimming pared 6 bases from V and 3 bases from J, leaving 11 bases between. The CDR3 runs to 13 residues.

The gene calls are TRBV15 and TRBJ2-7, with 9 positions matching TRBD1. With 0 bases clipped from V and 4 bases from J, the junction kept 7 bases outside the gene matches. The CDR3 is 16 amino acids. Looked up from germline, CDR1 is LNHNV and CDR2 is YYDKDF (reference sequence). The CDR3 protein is CATSRDLGQGLYEQYF. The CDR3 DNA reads TGTGCCACCAGCAGAGATCTAGGACAGGGGTTGTACGAGCAGTACTTC.

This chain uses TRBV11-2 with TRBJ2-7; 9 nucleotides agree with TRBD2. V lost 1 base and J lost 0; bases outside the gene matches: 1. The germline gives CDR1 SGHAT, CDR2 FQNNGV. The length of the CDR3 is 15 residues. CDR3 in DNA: TGTGCCAGCAGCTTAGTTAGCGGGAGCTCCTACGAGCAGTACTTC. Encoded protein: CASSLVSGSSYEQYF.

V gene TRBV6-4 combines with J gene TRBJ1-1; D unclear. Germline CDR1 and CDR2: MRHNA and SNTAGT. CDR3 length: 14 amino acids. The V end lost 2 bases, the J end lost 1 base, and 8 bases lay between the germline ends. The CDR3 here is CASSDGQANTEAFF. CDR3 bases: TGTGCCAGCAGTGACGGGCAGGCGAACACTGAAGCTTTCTTT.

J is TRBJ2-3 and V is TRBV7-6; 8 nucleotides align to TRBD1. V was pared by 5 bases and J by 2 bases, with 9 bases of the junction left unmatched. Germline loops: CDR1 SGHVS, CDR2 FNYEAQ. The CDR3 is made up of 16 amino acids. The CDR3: CASSQNPGQVTDTQYF. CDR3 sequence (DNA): TGTGCCAGCAGCCAAAACCCGGGACAGGTCACAGATACGCAGTATTTT.

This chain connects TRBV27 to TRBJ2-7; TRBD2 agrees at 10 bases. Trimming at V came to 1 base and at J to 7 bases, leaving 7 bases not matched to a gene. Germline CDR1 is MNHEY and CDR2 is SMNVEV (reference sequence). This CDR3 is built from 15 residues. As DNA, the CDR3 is TGTGCCAGCAGTTTATACGCTAGCGGGGGTTATGAGCAGTACTTC. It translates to CASSLYASGGYEQYF.

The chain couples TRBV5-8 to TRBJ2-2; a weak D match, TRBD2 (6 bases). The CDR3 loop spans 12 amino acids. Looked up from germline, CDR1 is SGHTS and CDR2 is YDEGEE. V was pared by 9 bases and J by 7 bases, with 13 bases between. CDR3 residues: CAIWREVGELFF. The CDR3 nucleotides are TGTGCCATCTGGAGGGAGGTCGGGGAGCTGTTTTTT.

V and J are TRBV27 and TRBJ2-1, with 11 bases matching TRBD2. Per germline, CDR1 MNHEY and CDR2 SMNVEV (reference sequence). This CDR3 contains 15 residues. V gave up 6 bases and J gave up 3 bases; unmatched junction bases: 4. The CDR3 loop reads CASRSGTSGYNEQFF. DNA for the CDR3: TGTGCCAGCAGGTCCGGGACTAGCGGCTACAATGAGCAGTTCTTC.

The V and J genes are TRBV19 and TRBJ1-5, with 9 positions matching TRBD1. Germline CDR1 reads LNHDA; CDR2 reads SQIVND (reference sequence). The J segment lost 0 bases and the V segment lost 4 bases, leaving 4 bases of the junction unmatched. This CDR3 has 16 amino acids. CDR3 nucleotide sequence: TGTGCCAGTAGTAGACAGGGGGAGTATAGCAATCAGCCCCAGCATTTT. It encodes CASSRQGEYSNQPQHF.

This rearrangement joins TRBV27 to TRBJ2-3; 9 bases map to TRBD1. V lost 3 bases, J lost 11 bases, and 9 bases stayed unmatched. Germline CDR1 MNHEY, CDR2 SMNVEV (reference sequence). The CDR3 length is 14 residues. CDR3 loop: CASSFFQDRGGQYF. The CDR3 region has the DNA TGTGCCAGCAGTTTTTTCCAGGACAGGGGAGGGCAGTATTTT.

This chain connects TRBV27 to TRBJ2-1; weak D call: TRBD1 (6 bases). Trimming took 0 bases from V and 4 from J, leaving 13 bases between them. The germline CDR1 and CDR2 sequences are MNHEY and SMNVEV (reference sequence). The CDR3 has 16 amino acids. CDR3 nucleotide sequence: TGTGCCAGCAGTTTATCACAACGTCAGGGGTACAATGAGCAGTTCTTC. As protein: CASSLSQRQGYNEQFF.

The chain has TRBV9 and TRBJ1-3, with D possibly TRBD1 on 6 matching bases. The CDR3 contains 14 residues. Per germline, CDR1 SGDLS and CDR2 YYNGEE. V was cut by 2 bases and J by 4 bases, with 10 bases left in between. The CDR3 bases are TGTGCCAGCAGCGTTGACAGGTCAGGAAACACCATATATTTT. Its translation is CASSVDRSGNTIYF.

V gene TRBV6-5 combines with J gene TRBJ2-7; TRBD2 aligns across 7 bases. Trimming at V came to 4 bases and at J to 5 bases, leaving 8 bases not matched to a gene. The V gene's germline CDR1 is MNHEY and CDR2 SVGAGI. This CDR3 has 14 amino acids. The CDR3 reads CASSWLAEGNEQYF. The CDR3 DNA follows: TGTGCCAGCAGTTGGCTAGCGGAGGGGAACGAGCAGTACTTC.